These 29 T cell receptor beta chains originate from one sample sequenced in a study of neurological immune-mediated disorders. TCRdb passed the 5' RACE reads through MiXCR, listing each CDR3 protein once. Counted here are 53,000 or so distinct CDR3 sequences, roughly 13% occurring once; the ten biggest clones make up around 11%. What was sequenced was PBMCs. These receptors were collected from a woman aged 55 to 70 with HTLV-1-associated myelopathy (HAM/TSP).

This clonotype occurred many times. The chain combines TRBV6-6 with TRBJ2-1, with TRBD1 matching 7 bases. Germline CDR1 MNHNY, CDR2 SVGAGI (reference sequence). V gave up 4 bases and J gave up 5 bases; unmatched junction bases: 11. The CDR3 is made up of 16 amino acids. The CDR3 is CASSSKRQGRDNEQFF. As DNA, the CDR3 is TGTGCCAGCAGTTCTAAGAGACAGGGACGTGACAATGAGCAGTTCTTC.

This clonotype was observed a handful of times. V usage is TRBV12-3 or TRBV12-4 and J usage is TRBJ2-1; the D gene is possibly TRBD2 (6 bases). Trimming pared 0 bases from V and 8 bases from J, leaving 17 bases between. The CDR3 is made up of 16 amino acids. CDR3 sequence (DNA): TGTGCCAGCAGTTTAGCAGGAGTAGGTTCGGGGGATGAGCAGTTCTTC. Residues: CASSLAGVGSGDEQFF.

V is TRBV7-2 and J is TRBJ2-1, with D possibly TRBD2 on 5 matching bases. This CDR3 region has 16 residues. The V end lost 2 bases, the J end lost 0 bases, and 11 bases lay between the germline ends. Germline CDR1 SGHTA, CDR2 FQGNSA. The DNA of the CDR3 is TGTGCCAGCAGCTTAACTACTAGACACTCCTACAATGAGCAGTTCTTC. Amino acids: CASSLTTRHSYNEQFF.

This clonotype was picked up many times. The chain links TRBV12-3 or TRBV12-4 to TRBJ2-4; tentative D call: TRBD2 (6 bases). This CDR3 spans 17 amino acids. Trimming pared 3 bases from V and 3 bases from J, leaving 18 bases between. The CDR3: CASSFRSGGVVKNIQYF. CDR3 DNA: TGTGCCAGCAGTTTTAGGTCAGGCGGGGTAGTCAAAAACATTCAGTACTTC.

This clonotype was seen ten or more times. Written as DNA, the CDR3 is TGCGCCAGCAGCTTGGCCCCAGGGGCGGGGGAGACCCAGTACTTC. This codes for CASSLAPGAGETQYF. The V call is TRBV5-1, the J call TRBJ2-5; D could derive from TRBD1 or TRBD2 (6 bases each). Germline CDR1 is SGHRS and CDR2 is YFSETQ. V was clipped by 0 bases and J by 5 bases, with 14 bases between them. The CDR3 sequence is 15 residues long.

This clonotype was seen more than once but under ten times. The chain carries TRBV11-2 and TRBJ2-5, with a weak D call TRBD1 (5 bases). In germline, CDR1 is SGHAT, CDR2 FQNNGV. This CDR3 is 14 amino acids long. V shed 0 bases and J shed 5 bases, with 10 bases lying between them. CDR3 region: CASSLEGDWETQYF. As DNA, the CDR3 is TGTGCCAGCAGCTTAGAAGGGGATTGGGAGACCCAGTACTTC.

This clonotype has at least ten counts. The V and J genes are TRBV25-1 and TRBJ2-1, with no clear D. V shed 2 bases and J shed 3 bases, with 5 bases lying between them. The CDR3 has 13 amino acids. Germline CDR1 is MGHDK and CDR2 is SYGVNS. CDR3 nucleotide sequence: TGTGCCAGCAGTGAACAAGTCTACAATGAGCAGTTCTTC. This encodes CASSEQVYNEQFF.

This clonotype was seen more than once but under ten times. The chain employs TRBV6-6 and TRBJ2-7, with 11 bases fitting TRBD2. The CDR3 runs to 14 residues. The J segment lost 2 bases and the V segment lost 6 bases, leaving 3 bases of the junction unmatched. Germline V gene sequence: CDR1 MNHNY, CDR2 SVGAGI (reference sequence). This CDR3 reads CASRVAGGTYEQYF. Written as DNA, the CDR3 is TGTGCCAGCAGGGTAGCGGGAGGGACCTACGAGCAGTACTTC.

This clonotype was seen repeatedly, ten times or more. This sequence joins TRBV2 and TRBJ2-7, with unresolved D. Germline CDR1 is SNHLY and CDR2 is FYNNEI. With 3 bases removed from V and 0 bases from J, the gap between germline ends came to 9 bases. The CDR3 loop spans 14 amino acids. This CDR3 reads CASSEQFSSYEQYF. The CDR3 DNA follows: TGTGCCAGCAGTGAGCAGTTTAGCTCCTACGAGCAGTACTTC.

This clonotype was picked up a small number of times. The chain couples TRBV10-2 to TRBJ2-1, with unresolved D. This CDR3 has 16 amino acids. V lost 2 bases, J lost 0 bases, and 11 bases lay in between. Germline V gene sequence: CDR1 WSHSY, CDR2 SAAADI. The CDR3 loop reads CASSEHPTDSYNEQFF. DNA for the CDR3: TGCGCCAGCAGTGAGCACCCCACGGACTCCTACAATGAGCAGTTCTTC.

In this sample, this clonotype turned up many times. The chain couples TRBV6-4 to TRBJ1-2; D is unclear. The CDR3 loop spans 13 amino acids. The germline V and J ends were trimmed by 10 bases and 0 bases, with 12 bases remaining between them. From germline, CDR1 is MRHNA and CDR2 SNTAGT. The CDR3 sequence: CAIRTSPNYGYTF. The CDR3 DNA follows: TGTGCCATCCGAACAAGTCCTAACTATGGCTACACCTTC.

The chain joins TRBV20-1 to TRBJ2-7; 10 positions match TRBD1. The CDR3 extends over 13 amino acids. The V and J ends lost 7 bases and 5 bases, in that order; junction bases with no gene match: 8. The germline V gene has CDR1 DFQATT and CDR2 SNEGSKA (reference sequence). The CDR3 is CSGIKGTGDEQYF. The CDR3 nucleotides read TGCAGTGGGATAAAGGGGACAGGGGACGAGCAGTACTTC.

This clonotype was seen ten or more times. This chain uses TRBV20-1 with TRBJ2-7, with 10 bases lining up with TRBD2. The CDR3 runs to 16 residues. Germline CDR1 reads DFQATT; CDR2 reads SNEGSKA (reference sequence). V was clipped by 0 bases and J by 2 bases; unmatched bases: 7. The CDR3 nucleotides are TGCAGTGCTAGAGATCGGAGCGGGAGGGCCACCTACGAGCAGTACTTC. Protein product: CSARDRSGRATYEQYF.

This clonotype was counted between two and nine times. This chain uses TRBV7-2 with TRBJ1-3; D gene ambiguous. This CDR3 contains 13 residues. Trimming cost V 5 bases and J 4 bases, with 9 bases left between them. CDR1 is SGHTA, CDR2 FQGNSA, per germline. The CDR3 bases are TGTGCCAGCAGCCTGAAACCGGGAAACACCATATATTTT. It codes for CASSLKPGNTIYF.

This clonotype showed up many times. V and J are TRBV5-1 and TRBJ2-3; TRBD2 matches 8 bases. Trimming cost V 0 bases and J 3 bases; bases outside gene matches: 9. Looked up from germline, CDR1 is SGHRS and CDR2 is YFSETQ. The length of the CDR3 is 17 residues. The CDR3 sequence: CASSLDPLAGGTDTQYF. The CDR3 region has the DNA TGCGCCAGCAGCTTGGACCCCTTGGCGGGAGGTACAGATACGCAGTATTTT. The full variable domain, completed using reference TRBV5-1 and TRBJ2-3, is KAGVTQTPRYLIKTRGQQVTLSCSPISGHRSVSWYQQTPGQGLQFLFEYFSETQRNKGNFPGRFSGRQFSNSRSEMNVSTLELGDSALYLCASSLDPLAGGTDTQYFGPGTRLTVL.

This clonotype was found many times. V is TRBV5-5 and J is TRBJ1-5; tentative D call: TRBD1 (6 bases). The CDR3 has 17 amino acids. The ends were cut back, 0 bases at V and 2 bases at J, with 15 bases in the middle. Germline V gene sequence: CDR1 SGHKS, CDR2 YYEKEE (reference sequence). CDR3 nucleotide sequence: TGTGCCAGCAGCTTGGACACGGGGGCGCGTGGCAATCAGCCCCAGCATTTT. Translated, it gives CASSLDTGARGNQPQHF. The full variable domain, completed using reference TRBV5-5 and TRBJ1-5, is DAGVTQSPTHLIKTRGQQVTLRCSPISGHKSVSWYQQVLGQGPQFIFQYYEKEERGRGNFPDRFSARQFPNYSSELNVNALLLGDSALYLCASSLDTGARGNQPQHFGDGTRLSIL.

This clonotype appeared many times. An end of the junction does not agree with germline; a read error may underlie this. V usage is TRBV28 and J usage is TRBJ2-1, with D perhaps given as TRBD1 or TRBD2 (5 bases each). Looked up from germline, CDR1 is MDHEN and CDR2 is SYDVKM. This CDR3 is 14 amino acids long. The CDR3 bases are TGTGCCAGCAAATTAGGGACGCTATACACTGAGCAGTTCTTC. It yields the protein CASKLGTLYTEQFF.

This clonotype was picked up a small number of times. The chain has TRBV27 and TRBJ2-1, with 7 bases lining up with TRBD2. The CDR3 contains 16 residues. J was trimmed by 5 bases and V by 4 bases; bases with no gene match: 11. The V gene's germline CDR1 is MNHEY and CDR2 SMNVEV (reference sequence). This CDR3 reads CASSSFPGLGDNEQFF. For the CDR3, the DNA is TGTGCCAGCAGTTCCTTCCCTGGACTAGGGGACAATGAGCAGTTCTTC.

This clonotype is categorized as medium-sized (0.01 to 0.1%). The J gene is TRBJ2-1, the V gene TRBV7-3; weak D call: TRBD2 (6 bases). The CDR3 is made up of 14 amino acids. Germline loops: CDR1 SGHTA, CDR2 FQGTGA. The V and J ends lost 4 bases and 5 bases respectively, with 12 bases between them. CDR3 sequence: CASSSLGGDNEQFF. The CDR3 DNA follows: TGTGCCAGCAGCTCCCTCGGGGGTGACAATGAGCAGTTCTTC.

This clonotype was counted ten times or more. The rearrangement links TRBV7-2 to TRBJ2-1; the D gene is possibly TRBD2 (5 bases). The length of the CDR3 is 15 residues. The germline CDR1 and CDR2 sequences are SGHTA and FQGNSA. Trimming took 3 bases from V and 9 from J, leaving 18 bases between them. CDR3 coding DNA: TGTGCCAGCAGCTTCTTTGCCGCCCCGGGAAGTGAGCAGTTCTTC. It specifies CASSFFAAPGSEQFF.

This clonotype was picked up many times. The chain joins TRBV29-1 to TRBJ1-2; possible D gene TRBD1, 5 bases. Germline values: CDR1 SQVTM, CDR2 ANQGSEA. The CDR3 contains 12 residues. Trimming pared 5 bases from V and 4 bases from J, leaving 11 bases between. CDR3 sequence reads: CSVLTDRYGYTF. For the CDR3, the DNA is TGCAGCGTTTTGACAGACCGCTATGGCTACACCTTC.

This clonotype has at least ten counts. The chain recombines TRBV7-2 with TRBJ2-1, with D uncertain. The CDR3 sequence is 12 residues long. V lost 6 bases to trimming and J lost 7 bases, with 10 bases between them. The germline V gene encodes CDR1 SGHTA and CDR2 FQGNSA. The CDR3 sequence: CASRPGGNEQFF. The CDR3 DNA reads as TGTGCCAGCAGACCCGGTGGTAATGAGCAGTTCTTC.

This rearrangement joins TRBV20-1 to TRBJ1-4; D not certain. From germline, CDR1 is DFQATT and CDR2 SNEGSKA (reference sequence). The CDR3 totals 13 residues. V dropped 5 bases and J dropped 8 bases, with 15 bases sitting between them. The CDR3 bases are TGCAGTGCTGCCCAGAGGGTTGGGGAAAAACTGTTTTTT. Translating it yields CSAAQRVGEKLFF.

The J gene is TRBJ2-5, the V gene TRBV20-1; D is uncertain. CDR3 length: 14 amino acids. The germline CDR1 and CDR2 sequences are DFQATT and SNEGSKA (reference sequence). V shed 0 bases and J shed 5 bases, with 13 bases lying between them. CDR3 protein: CSARDNRPSETQYF. In DNA form, the CDR3 reads TGCAGTGCTAGAGATAACCGGCCGTCGGAGACCCAGTACTTC.

This clonotype was found many times. The gene calls are TRBV20-1 and TRBJ2-3, with D uncertain. The V and J ends lost 3 bases and 0 bases respectively, with 7 bases between them. This CDR3 has 13 amino acids. Per germline, CDR1 DFQATT and CDR2 SNEGSKA (reference sequence). CDR3 region: CSARTSSTDTQYF. The CDR3 DNA reads as TGCAGTGCTAGGACTTCTAGCACAGATACGCAGTATTTT.

This clonotype showed up many times. The gene calls are TRBV12-3 or TRBV12-4 and TRBJ2-1, with TRBD2 matching 9 bases. After removal of 5 bases from V and 3 bases from J, the junction contained 5 bases not matched to a gene. The CDR3 consists of 15 residues. The CDR3 reads CASSTLAGVYNEQFF. The CDR3 coding sequence is TGTGCCAGCAGTACATTAGCGGGAGTCTACAATGAGCAGTTCTTC.

This clonotype was seen ten or more times. This chain connects TRBV29-1 to TRBJ2-7; a possible D gene is TRBD2 (6 bases). Looked up from germline, CDR1 is SQVTM and CDR2 is ANQGSEA. This CDR3 is built from 12 residues. Deletions cut 4 bases from V and 5 bases from J, with 12 bases between. CDR3 protein: CSVASGSNEQYF. The CDR3 region has the DNA TGCAGCGTTGCATCCGGGAGTAACGAGCAGTACTTC.

Ten or more counts support this clonotype. DNA for the CDR3: TGTGCCAGCAGCTCTGTAACGACCTACACAGATACGCAGTATTTT. Translation: CASSSVTTYTDTQYF. The gene calls are TRBV7-2 and TRBJ2-3, with D hard to call. Germline V gives CDR1 SGHTA, CDR2 FQGNSA. The CDR3 has 15 residues. V was shortened by 4 bases and J by 2 bases, with 13 bases between the two germline ends.

This clonotype was detected ten times or more. The V gene is TRBV15, the J gene TRBJ1-3; D remains unclear. The CDR3 runs to 13 residues. Germline loops: CDR1 LNHNV, CDR2 YYDKDF (reference sequence). Deletions cut 3 bases from V and 0 bases from J, with 3 bases between. DNA for the CDR3: TGTGCCACCAGCAGGTACTCTGGAAACACCATATATTTT. This codes for CATSRYSGNTIYF.